This TCR beta chain was retrieved from a study of blood T cell repertoires in COVID-19. Germline V gene data show CDR1 as SGHTA and CDR2 as FQGNSA. The CDR3 length is 16 residues. J gave up 5 bases and V 1 base, and 5 bases lay outside the gene matches. A single count supports this clone. Shortly before study entry, within 2 weeks, exposed participants had met a COVID-19 case. Sequencing used immunoSEQ multiplex PCR; TCRdb keeps in-frame clones, though not all of them. Here the sample spans about 300,000 clones, 85% being singletons. The genes are TRBV7-2 and TRBJ2-5; 12 bases align to TRBD1. The TCR originated in a woman in her twenties or thirties who had been exposed to COVID-19. The sequencing input was PBMCs or T cells enriched from blood (not recorded which). CDR3 sequence: CASSLVGTGGEETQYF. The DNA for the CDR3 is TGTGCCAGCAGCTTAGTCGGGACAGGGGGCGAGGAGACCCAGTACTTC. Based on the CDR3 plus reference TRBV7-2 and TRBJ2-5, the full variable domain is GAGVSQSPSNKVTEKGKDVELRCDPISGHTALYWYRQSLGQGLEFLIYFQGNSAPDKSGLPSDRFSAERTGGSVSTLTIQRTQQEDSAVYLCASSLVGTGGEETQYFGPGTRLLVL.